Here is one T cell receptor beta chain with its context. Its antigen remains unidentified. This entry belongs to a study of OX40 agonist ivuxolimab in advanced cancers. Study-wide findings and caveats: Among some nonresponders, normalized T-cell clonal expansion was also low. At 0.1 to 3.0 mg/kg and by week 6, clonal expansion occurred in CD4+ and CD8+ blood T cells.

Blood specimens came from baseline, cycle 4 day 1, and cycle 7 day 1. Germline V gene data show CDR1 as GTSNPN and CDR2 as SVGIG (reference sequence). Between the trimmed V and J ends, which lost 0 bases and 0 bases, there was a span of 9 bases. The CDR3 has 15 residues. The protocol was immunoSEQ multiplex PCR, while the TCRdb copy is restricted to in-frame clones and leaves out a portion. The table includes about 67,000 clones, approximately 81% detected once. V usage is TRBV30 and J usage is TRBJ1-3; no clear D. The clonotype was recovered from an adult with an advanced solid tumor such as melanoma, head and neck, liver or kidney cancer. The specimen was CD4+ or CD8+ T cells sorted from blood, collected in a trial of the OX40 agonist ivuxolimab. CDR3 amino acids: CAWSVPVSSGNTIYF. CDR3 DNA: TGTGCCTGGAGTGTACCAGTGAGCTCTGGAAACACCATATATTTT.